The 18 T cell receptor beta chains below all came from one sample that was sequenced in a study of regulatory T cells in long-lasting Graves disease. Arm-PCR with iRepertoire HTBI primers amplified the CDR3 regions for these TCR beta libraries. TCRdb re-called the multiplex PCR reads through MiXCR, storing one row per CDR3 protein. The sample lists approximately 400,000 distinct CDR3 sequences, 10% to 15% occurring once. The time point is: newly diagnosed GD, antithyroid drugs for less than 3 months. PBMCs provided the RNA from which the TCR library was made. These same records also appear under a second study, on T cells in Graves' hyperthyroidism and ophthalmopathy.

The source material was peripheral blood mononuclear cells (PBMCs), sampled at new diagnosis, from a patient treated with antithyroid drugs. These receptors were obtained from a woman in her late teens or twenties with Graves disease.

This clonotype was observed many times. The rearrangement joins TRBV4-3 to TRBJ1-3; unclear D gene. V gave up 1 base and J gave up 0 bases, with 10 bases separating them. Per germline, CDR1 LGHNA and CDR2 YSLEER. This CDR3 has 16 residues. CDR3 residues: CASSQVFSSSGNTIYF. DNA for the CDR3: TGCGCCAGCAGCCAAGTGTTCTCATCCTCTGGAAACACCATATATTTT.

This clonotype came up a few times. This may stem from a read error, because a much larger clone lies one nucleotide away. This chain links TRBV6-2 or TRBV6-3 with TRBJ2-6; tentatively, D is TRBD1 or TRBD2 (5 bases each). This CDR3 contains 15 residues. V lost 2 bases and J 0 bases, leaving 5 bases between the germline ends. The V gene's germline CDR1 is MNHEY and CDR2 SVGEGT. CDR3 region: CASSYGGSGANVLTF. For the CDR3, the DNA is TGTGCCAGCAGTTACGGGGGCTCTGGGGCCAACGTCCTGACTTTC.

This clonotype was seen ten or more times. The CDR3 is CASSESWGYTF. The CDR3, as DNA: TGTGCCAGCAGTGAAAGCTGGGGCTACACCTTC. This chain joins TRBV2 and TRBJ1-2; D gene ambiguous. This CDR3 has 11 amino acids. Germline V gives CDR1 SNHLY, CDR2 FYNNEI. V was shortened by 2 bases and J by 8 bases, with 6 bases between the two germline ends.

At least ten counts were recorded for this clonotype. This rearrangement joins TRBV18 to TRBJ2-2; D remains unclear. V was clipped by 3 bases and J by 1 base, with 6 bases between them. The CDR3 loop spans 14 amino acids. From germline, CDR1 is KGHSH and CDR2 LQKENI. The CDR3 DNA follows: TGTGCCAGCTCACCCCAGCTGAACACCGGGGAGCTGTTTTTT. Translated, it gives CASSPQLNTGELFF.

This clonotype was observed many times. The chain uses TRBV4-3 and TRBJ2-7; tentatively, D is TRBD1 (6 bases). Germline CDR1 reads LGHNA; CDR2 reads YSLEER. The CDR3 runs to 16 residues. Between the trimmed V and J ends, which lost 0 bases and 0 bases, there was a span of 12 bases. CDR3 sequence: CASSQDLRGSSYEQYF. In DNA, the CDR3 is TGCGCCAGCAGCCAAGATCTGAGGGGGAGCTCCTACGAGCAGTACTTC.

The CDR3 sequence is CASSFTDYEQYF. The CDR3 region has the DNA TGTGCCAGCAGCTTTACTGACTACGAGCAGTACTTC. The chain links TRBV7-6 to TRBJ2-7; D not resolved. The length of the CDR3 is 12 residues. The germline V and J ends were trimmed by 3 bases and 3 bases, with 6 bases remaining between them. Looked up from germline, CDR1 is SGHVS and CDR2 is FNYEAQ.

The table lists this clonotype with many counts. This chain's CDR3 is CASSLLLTSGRAPNNEQFF. CDR3 nucleotide sequence: TGCGCCAGCAGCTTGCTTTTAACTAGCGGGAGGGCCCCCAACAATGAGCAGTTCTTC. The chain employs TRBV5-1 and TRBJ2-1; 13 bases are a match to TRBD2. The CDR3 extends over 19 amino acids. Germline CDR1 reads SGHRS; CDR2 reads YFSETQ. With 1 base clipped from V and 5 bases from J, the junction kept 12 bases outside the gene matches.

This clonotype has ten or more counts. Here the CDR3 reads CASSFPPPRGVGDGYTF. CDR3 DNA: TGTGCCAGCAGTTTCCCCCCCCCCCGTGGGGTAGGGGATGGCTACACCTTC. The chain has TRBV12-3 or TRBV12-4 and TRBJ1-2; maybe TRBD1 (5 bases). V was clipped by 3 bases and J by 6 bases, with 23 bases between them. The CDR3 length is 17 residues.

The V call is TRBV7-9, the J call TRBJ2-5; TRBD2 matches 8 bases. The V gene's germline CDR1 is SEHNR and CDR2 FQNEAQ (reference sequence). V was clipped by 6 bases and J by 4 bases; unmatched bases: 7. There are 14 residues in the CDR3. CDR3 DNA: TGTGCCAGCAGAATAGCGGGAAGGGTAGAGACCCAGTACTTC. Encoded protein: CASRIAGRVETQYF.

For this clonotype: A much bigger clone sits one base away, suggesting this may be a read error. The chain couples TRBV7-9 to TRBJ1-5; D is perhaps TRBD1 (6 bases). V lost 2 bases, J lost 3 bases, and 11 bases lay in between. CDR3 length equals 15 residues. Germline CDR1 is SEHNR and CDR2 is FQNEAQ (reference sequence). The CDR3: CASSLRGGVNQPQHF. The CDR3 DNA sequence: TGTGCCAGCAGCTTACGAGGGGGTGTCAATCAGCCCCAGCATTTT.

This clonotype has ten or more counts. V gene TRBV18 combines with J gene TRBJ2-3; no reliable D call. The germline V gene has CDR1 KGHSH and CDR2 LQKENI. V lost 3 bases to trimming and J lost 1 base, with 11 bases between them. The CDR3 has 15 amino acids. CDR3 region: CASSPPVQGTDTQYF. CDR3 coding DNA: TGTGCCAGCTCACCCCCGGTTCAAGGCACAGATACGCAGTATTTT.

This clonotype has at least ten counts. The gene calls are TRBV20-1 and TRBJ2-7, with a tentative D call TRBD1 (5 bases). Germline lookup yields CDR1 DFQATT and CDR2 SNEGSKA (reference sequence). Trimming cost V 3 bases and J 1 base, with 7 bases left between them. This CDR3 region has 12 residues. The CDR3 region is CSARGPSYEQYF. CDR3 coding DNA: TGCAGTGCTAGGGGGCCTTCCTACGAGCAGTACTTC.

This clonotype was seen ten or more times. The genes are TRBV7-9 and TRBJ1-1; the D is unclear. From germline, CDR1 is SEHNR and CDR2 FQNEAQ (reference sequence). With 2 bases removed from V and 5 bases from J, the gap between germline ends came to 12 bases. This CDR3 region has 14 residues. CDR3 sequence reads: CASSLLTGGTEAFF. The CDR3 coding sequence is TGTGCCAGCAGCTTACTGACCGGTGGGACTGAAGCTTTCTTT.

There are many counts of this clonotype. The rearrangement links TRBV7-9 to TRBJ2-1; D unresolved. From germline, CDR1 is SEHNR and CDR2 FQNEAQ (reference sequence). The CDR3 has 12 amino acids. V was trimmed by 1 base and J by 4 bases, leaving 2 bases between them. CDR3 protein: CASSLDYNEQFF. The CDR3 nucleotides read TGTGCCAGCAGCTTAGATTACAATGAGCAGTTCTTC.

As for this clonotype: A much larger clone sits a single nucleotide away, making a read error possible. This rearrangement joins TRBV6-2 or TRBV6-3 to TRBJ2-1; either TRBD1 or TRBD2 may supply D (5 bases each). Gene TRBJ2-7 matches the end of the DNA better, so the J call may be wrong. There are 13 residues in the CDR3. The germline CDR1 and CDR2 sequences are MNHEY and SVGEGT. CDR3: CASSGTPYNEQYF. The CDR3 coding sequence is TGTGCCAGCAGCGGGACGCCGTACAATGAGCAGTACTTC.

At least ten counts were recorded for this clonotype. The rearrangement joins TRBV28 to TRBJ2-3, with 9 bases that match TRBD1. Per the germline V gene, CDR1 is MDHEN and CDR2 is SYDVKM. This CDR3 spans 14 amino acids. V shed 3 bases and J 4 bases; nucleotides not matched to a gene: 2. The CDR3 here is CASSFGTGPDTQYF. CDR3 nucleotides: TGTGCCAGCAGTTTCGGGACAGGGCCAGATACGCAGTATTTT.

This clonotype was seen ten or more times. CDR3 region: CASSGDTGELFF. CDR3 sequence (DNA): TGTGCCAGCAGTGGGGACACCGGGGAGCTGTTTTTT. The chain combines TRBV28 with TRBJ2-2; D gene ambiguous. There are 12 residues in the CDR3. In germline, CDR1 is MDHEN, CDR2 SYDVKM. V shed 5 bases and J shed 3 bases, with 4 bases lying between them.

This clonotype was seen a handful of times. V and J are TRBV20-1 and TRBJ2-2, with D perhaps matching TRBD2 (6 bases). Trimming removed 3 bases at V and 2 bases at J, with 10 bases between. The CDR3 sequence is 14 residues long. Germline CDR1 is DFQATT and CDR2 is SNEGSKA (reference sequence). CDR3 region: CSASGSINTGELFF. The CDR3 DNA reads TGCAGTGCTAGCGGGAGTATCAACACCGGGGAGCTGTTTTTT.